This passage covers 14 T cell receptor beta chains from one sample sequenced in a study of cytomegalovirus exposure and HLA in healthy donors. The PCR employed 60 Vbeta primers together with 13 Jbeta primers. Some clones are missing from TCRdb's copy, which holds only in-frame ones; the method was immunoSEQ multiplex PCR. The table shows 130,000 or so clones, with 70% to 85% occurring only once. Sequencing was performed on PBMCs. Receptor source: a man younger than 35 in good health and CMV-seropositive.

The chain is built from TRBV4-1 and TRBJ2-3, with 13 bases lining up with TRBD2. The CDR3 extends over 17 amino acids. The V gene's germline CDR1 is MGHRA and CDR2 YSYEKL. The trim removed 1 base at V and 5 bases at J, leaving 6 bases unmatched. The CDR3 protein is CASSQGGTSGNQDTQYF. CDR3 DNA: TGCGCCAGCAGCCAAGGGGGGACTAGCGGGAATCAAGATACGCAGTATTTT.

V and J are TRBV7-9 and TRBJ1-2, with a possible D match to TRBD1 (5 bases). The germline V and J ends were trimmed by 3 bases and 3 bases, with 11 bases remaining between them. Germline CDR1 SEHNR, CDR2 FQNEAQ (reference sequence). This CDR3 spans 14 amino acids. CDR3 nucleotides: TGTGCCAGCAGCTTGGGAGGGGAGGACTATGGCTACACCTTC. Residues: CASSLGGEDYGYTF.

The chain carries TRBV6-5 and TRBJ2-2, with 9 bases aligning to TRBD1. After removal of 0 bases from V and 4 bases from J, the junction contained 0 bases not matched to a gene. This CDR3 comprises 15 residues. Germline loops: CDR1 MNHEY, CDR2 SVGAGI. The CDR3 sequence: CASSYSTGGTGELFF. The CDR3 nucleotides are TGTGCCAGCAGTTACTCGACAGGGGGCACCGGGGAGCTGTTTTTT.

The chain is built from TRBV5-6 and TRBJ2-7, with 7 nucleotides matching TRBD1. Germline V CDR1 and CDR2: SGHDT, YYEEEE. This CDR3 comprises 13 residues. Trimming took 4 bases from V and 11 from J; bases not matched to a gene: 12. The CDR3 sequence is CASSPKAGTAKYF. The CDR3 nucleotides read TGTGCCAGCAGCCCGAAAGCCGGGACAGCCAAGTACTTC.

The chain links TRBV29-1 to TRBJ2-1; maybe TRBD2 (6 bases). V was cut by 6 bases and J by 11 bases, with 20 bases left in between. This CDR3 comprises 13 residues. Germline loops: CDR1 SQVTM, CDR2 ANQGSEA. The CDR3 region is CSVASGLLQQQFF. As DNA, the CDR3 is TGCAGCGTAGCTTCGGGACTCCTGCAACAGCAGTTCTTC.

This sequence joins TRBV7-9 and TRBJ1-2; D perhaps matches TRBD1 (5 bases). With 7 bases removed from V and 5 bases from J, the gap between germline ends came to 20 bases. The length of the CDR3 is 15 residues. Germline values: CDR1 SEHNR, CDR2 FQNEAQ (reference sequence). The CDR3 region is CASNQGTPGGYGYTF. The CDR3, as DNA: TGTGCCAGCAACCAAGGGACTCCTGGAGGATATGGCTACACCTTC.

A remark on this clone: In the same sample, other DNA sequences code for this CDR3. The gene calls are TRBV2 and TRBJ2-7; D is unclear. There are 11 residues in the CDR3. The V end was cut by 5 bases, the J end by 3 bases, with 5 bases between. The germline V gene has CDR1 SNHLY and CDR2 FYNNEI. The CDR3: CASSYSYEQYF. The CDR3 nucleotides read TGTGCCAGCAGTTACAGCTACGAGCAGTACTTC.

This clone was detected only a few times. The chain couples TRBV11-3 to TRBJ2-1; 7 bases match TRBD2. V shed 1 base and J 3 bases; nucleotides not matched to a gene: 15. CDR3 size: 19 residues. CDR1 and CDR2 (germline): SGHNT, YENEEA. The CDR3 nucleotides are TGTGCCAGCAGCTTAGGGTGGGCGGATGAGGCGGGAGACTACAATGAGCAGTTCTTC. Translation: CASSLGWADEAGDYNEQFF.

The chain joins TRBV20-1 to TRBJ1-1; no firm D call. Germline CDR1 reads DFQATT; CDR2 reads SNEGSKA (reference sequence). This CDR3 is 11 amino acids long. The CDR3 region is CRPSVNTEAFF. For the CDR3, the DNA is TGCAGGCCTTCGGTGAACACTGAAGCTTTCTTT.

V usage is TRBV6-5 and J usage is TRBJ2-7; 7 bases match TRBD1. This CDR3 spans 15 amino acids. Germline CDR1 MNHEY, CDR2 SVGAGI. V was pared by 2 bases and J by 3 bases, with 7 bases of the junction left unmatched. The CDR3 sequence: CASSYVGTADYEQYF. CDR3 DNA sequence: TGTGCCAGCAGTTACGTGGGGACAGCTGACTACGAGCAGTACTTC.

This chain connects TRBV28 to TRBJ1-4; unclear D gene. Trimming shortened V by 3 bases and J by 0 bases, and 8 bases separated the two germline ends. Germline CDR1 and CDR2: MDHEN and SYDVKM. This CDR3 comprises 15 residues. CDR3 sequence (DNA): TGTGCCAGCAGTTTCTCTTCCCCAACTAATGAAAAACTGTTTTTT. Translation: CASSFSSPTNEKLFF. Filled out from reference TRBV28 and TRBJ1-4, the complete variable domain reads DVKVTQSSRYLVKRTGEKVFLECVQDMDHENMFWYRQDPGLGLRLIYFSYDVKMKEKGDIPEGYSVSREKKERFSLILESASTNQTSMYLCASSFSSPTNEKLFFGSGTQLSVL.

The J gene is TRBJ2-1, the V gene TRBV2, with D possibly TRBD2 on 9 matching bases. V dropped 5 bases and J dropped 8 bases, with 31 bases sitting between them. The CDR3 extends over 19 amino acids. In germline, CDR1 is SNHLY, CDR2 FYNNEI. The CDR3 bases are TGTGCCAGCAGTCTCTGGGACAGGTTAGCGGGAGCCTCAACCGATGAGCAGTTCTTC. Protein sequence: CASSLWDRLAGASTDEQFF.

The CDR3 region is CASSYSPGTGWDEQFF. The CDR3 bases are TGTGCCAGCAGTTACTCTCCCGGGACAGGGTGGGATGAGCAGTTCTTC. The V and J genes are TRBV6-5 and TRBJ2-1, with TRBD1 matching over 9 bases. Trimming at V came to 0 bases and at J to 8 bases, leaving 8 bases not matched to a gene. CDR3 length: 16 amino acids. The germline V gene has CDR1 MNHEY and CDR2 SVGAGI.

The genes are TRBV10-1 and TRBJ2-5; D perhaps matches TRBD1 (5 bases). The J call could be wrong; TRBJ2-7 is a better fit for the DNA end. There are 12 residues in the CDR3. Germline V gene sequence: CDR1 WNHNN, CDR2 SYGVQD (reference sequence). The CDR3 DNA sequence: TGCGCCACCAAGACAGCTACCTACGAGCAGTACTTC. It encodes CATKTATYEQYF.